A selection of T cell receptor beta chains follows, all from one sample in a study of response to subunit inactivated influenza vaccine. TCRdb reprocessed the RT-PCR reads via MiXCR and lists one record per CDR3 protein. Of more than 450,000 distinct CDR3 sequences listed, approximately 11% are singletons. This sample was shared with a second study, whose subject was T cells expressing NK-cell markers.

Sequences were derived from PBMCs from blood, sampled on the day of vaccination. The source is a man aged 45-65 years who received an inactivated influenza vaccine. Each CDR3 is given with its conserved first and last residue. D genes are given only for firm matches. Size values are once, few and many counts, or a class for expanded clones, and some rows have none.

abundance,d_gene,v_gene,j_gene,CDR3nt,CDR3aa
many,-,TRBV7-8,TRBJ1-1,TGTGCCAGCAGCTTAGTTCTTCAAACTGAAGCTTTCTTT,CASSLVLQTEAFF
few,-,TRBV6-1,TRBJ2-7,TGTGCCAGCAAGACCGACAGGGGAGGGATTGGGAAGTACTTC,CASKTDRGGIGKYF
few,TRBD1,TRBV5-1,TRBJ2-7,TGCGCCAGCAGCTTGGGGACAGGGTTCCCCTACGAGCAGTACTTC,CASSLGTGFPYEQYF
many,-,TRBV29-1,TRBJ2-2,TGCAGCGTCTCTAGGGCCGCGAACACCGGGGAGCTGTTTTTT,CSVSRAANTGELFF
few,-,TRBV4-3,TRBJ1-4,TGCGCCAGCAGCCAAGATCCGAGTCCGGGGGATGAAAAACTGTTTTTT,CASSQDPSPGDEKLFF
-,-,TRBV20-1,TRBJ1-1,TGCAGTTCAACGGCGGGGGGGGGCACTGAAGCTTTCTTT,CSSTAGGGTEAFF
-,-,TRBV7-8,TRBJ2-3,TGTGCCAGCAGCCGAATGGGGGGGCTAACAGATACGCAGTATTTT,CASSRMGGLTDTQYF
few,TRBD1,TRBV7-9,TRBJ1-2,TGTGCCAGCAGCTTAGCCCCGGGACAGGGTGTCTATGGCTACACCTTC,CASSLAPGQGVYGYTF
-,TRBD2,TRBV7-8,TRBJ2-7,TGTGCCAGCAGCTTAGTCTATAGCGGGTCCTACGAGCAGTACTTC,CASSLVYSGSYEQYF
few,-,TRBV5-1,TRBJ2-7,TGCGCCAGCAGCCCACGCGGCAGTCCCTTCGGGTACGAGCAGTACTTC,CASSPRGSPFGYEQYF
once,TRBD2,TRBV4-1,TRBJ2-5,TGCGCCAGCAGCCAAGAACGCGGGACCCCGGGGGGGGTTTTCCGCTCCCAAGAGACCCAGTACTTC,CASSQERGTPGGVFRSQETQYF
few,-,TRBV10-3,TRBJ2-2,TGTGCCATCAGTGAGTCAGTGAACCTGAACACCGGGGAGCTGTTTTTT,CAISESVNLNTGELFF
-,-,TRBV20-1,TRBJ2-3,TGCAGTGCTAGACAGGGAAACACAGATACGCAGTATTTT,CSARQGNTDTQYF
few,-,TRBV27,TRBJ2-1,TGTGCCAGCAGATCGGACTACAATGAGCAGTTCTTC,CASRSDYNEQFF
-,-,TRBV25-1,TRBJ2-1,TGTGCCAGCGAACCGACAGAGAACTCCTACAATGAGCAGTTCTTC,CASEPTENSYNEQFF
-,-,TRBV28,TRBJ1-2,TGTGCCAGCAGTTTTTGGGTCGAGGATGGCTACACCTTC,CASSFWVEDGYTF
few,-,TRBV20-1,TRBJ1-1,TGCAGTGCTACCTTGGGGGGTGAAGCTTTCTTT,CSATLGGEAFF
-,TRBD2,TRBV20-1,TRBJ2-7,TGCAGTGCTAGAGATATTAGCGGGAGTATCGACGAGCAGTACTTC,CSARDISGSIDEQYF
-,-,TRBV24-1,TRBJ2-2,TGTGCCACCACGAGGGATAACACCGGGGAGCTGTTTTTT,CATTRDNTGELFF